This is a list of T cell receptor beta chains from one sample in a study of PD-1 blockade in classical Hodgkin lymphoma. TCRdb's table, derived via immunoSEQ multiplex PCR, lists solely in-frame clones and lacks some. The sample shows some 9,300 clones, about 68% of them seen only once. The sequenced sample was CD4+ T cells from blood, obtained before the fourth cycle of nivolumab. Receptors were obtained from a human donor with classical Hodgkin lymphoma. The CDR3 runs from the conserved cysteine through the conserved F or W. Fields, in order: V gene, D gene, J gene, clone size, CDR3 protein, CDR3 DNA. The D gene is left open where the match is weak. Where a row states a size, it is once, few, many or the class of an expanded clone; other rows omit it.

v_gene: TRBV29-1; d_gene: -; j_gene: TRBJ2-7; abundance: -; CDR3aa: CSVARGGYEQYF; CDR3nt: TGCAGCGTTGCCAGGGGAGGCTACGAGCAGTACTTC
v_gene: TRBV28; d_gene: -; j_gene: TRBJ1-5; abundance: -; CDR3aa: CASSFDGTKNQPQHF; CDR3nt: TGTGCCAGCAGTTTTGACGGGACGAAGAATCAGCCCCAGCATTTT
v_gene: TRBV11-1; d_gene: TRBD1; j_gene: TRBJ1-1; abundance: -; CDR3aa: CASSSRTGGTEAFF; CDR3nt: TGTGCCAGCAGCAGCCGGACAGGGGGGACTGAAGCTTTCTTT
v_gene: TRBV7-6; d_gene: TRBD2; j_gene: TRBJ2-1; abundance: -; CDR3aa: CASSFEAGGITEQFF; CDR3nt: TGTGCCAGCAGCTTCGAAGCGGGGGGGATCACTGAGCAGTTCTTC
v_gene: TRBV5-1; d_gene: -; j_gene: TRBJ2-5; abundance: -; CDR3aa: CASSLLGDGRQETQYF; CDR3nt: TGCGCCAGCAGCTTGCTAGGCGACGGACGGCAAGAGACCCAGTACTTC
v_gene: TRBV9; d_gene: TRBD1; j_gene: TRBJ1-2; abundance: -; CDR3aa: CASSVGQGSPVGYTF; CDR3nt: TGTGCCAGCAGCGTAGGACAGGGATCCCCAGTTGGCTACACCTTC
v_gene: TRBV7-9; d_gene: TRBD1; j_gene: TRBJ1-6; abundance: -; CDR3aa: CASSLGQGFYNSPLHF; CDR3nt: TGTGCCAGCAGCTTAGGACAGGGCTTCTATAATTCACCCCTCCACTTT
v_gene: TRBV7-3; d_gene: TRBD2; j_gene: TRBJ2-3; abundance: -; CDR3aa: CASALRAKRGSTDTQYF; CDR3nt: TGTGCCAGCGCCTTACGGGCGAAGCGGGGGAGCACAGATACGCAGTATTTT
v_gene: TRBV19; d_gene: -; j_gene: TRBJ2-1; abundance: -; CDR3aa: CASSIQAVSYNEQFF; CDR3nt: TGTGCCAGTAGTATCCAGGCCGTCTCCTACAATGAGCAGTTCTTC
v_gene: TRBV6-1; d_gene: -; j_gene: TRBJ1-2; abundance: -; CDR3aa: CASSEEWGRGYGYTF; CDR3nt: TGTGCCAGCAGTGAAGAGTGGGGAAGGGGCTATGGCTACACCTTC
v_gene: TRBV14; d_gene: -; j_gene: TRBJ2-1; abundance: -; CDR3aa: CASSRDHPWAGEQFF; CDR3nt: TGTGCCAGCAGCCGAGACCATCCGTGGGCGGGTGAGCAGTTCTTC
v_gene: TRBV7-6; d_gene: -; j_gene: TRBJ2-6; abundance: -; CDR3aa: CASSPAGGSGANVLTF; CDR3nt: TGTGCCAGCAGCCCCGCCGGCGGCTCTGGGGCCAACGTCCTGACTTTC
v_gene: TRBV6-1; d_gene: TRBD2; j_gene: TRBJ2-7; abundance: -; CDR3aa: CASSQLAGGSYEQYF; CDR3nt: TGTGCCAGCAGTCAACTAGCGGGGGGCTCCTACGAGCAGTACTTC
v_gene: TRBV28; d_gene: -; j_gene: TRBJ1-1; abundance: -; CDR3aa: CASSSSITEAFF; CDR3nt: TGTGCCAGCAGTTCGAGTATTACTGAAGCTTTCTTT
v_gene: TRBV7-2; d_gene: -; j_gene: TRBJ2-3; abundance: -; CDR3aa: CASSLLVADTQYF; CDR3nt: TGTGCCAGCAGCTTGCTGGTTGCAGATACGCAGTATTTT
v_gene: TRBV30; d_gene: TRBD1; j_gene: TRBJ1-3; abundance: once; CDR3aa: CAWSDPLTGRRNTIYF; CDR3nt: TGTGCCTGGAGTGACCCGTTGACAGGGAGGCGGAACACCATATATTTT